The 17 T cell receptor beta chains below all came from one sample that was sequenced in a study of tumor and adjacent non-tumor tissue in lung cancer. RNA was extracted from bulk tissue without any cell sorting. The library came from three nested PCR rounds adapted from ARM-PCR protocols. TCRdb re-called the multiplex PCR reads with MiXCR, one entry per CDR3 protein. This table holds 81,000 or so distinct CDR3 sequences, around 75% found once. The material sequenced was lung tumor tissue. The receptor set was obtained from a woman in her forties or fifties with non-small cell lung cancer.

As for this clonotype: Its ends do not fully match the called genes, so a read error is possible. The V and J genes are TRBV4-3 and TRBJ2-7; D call uncertain. This CDR3 has 14 residues. Germline values: CDR1 LGHNA, CDR2 YSLEER. The CDR3 DNA follows: TGCGCCAGCAGCCACACAGAGTTTTTGGACGAGCAGTATTTC. Protein sequence: CASSHTEFLDEQYF.

About this clonotype: At one of its ends the junction is not consistent with the germline gene, which may arise from a read error. The chain is built from TRBV11-2 and TRBJ2-1; no reliable D call. The CDR3 loop spans 15 amino acids. Germline V gives CDR1 SGHAT, CDR2 FQNNGV. CDR3 residues: CASSAAPGSYNGQFF. The CDR3 bases are TGTGCCAGCAGCGCGGCGCCTGGCTCCTACAATGGGCAGTTCTTC.

With regard to this clonotype: Possible read error: a much larger clone is one base away. The CDR3, as DNA: TGTGCCAACAGCCTTTCATGGTCCGACTATGGCTACACCTTC. Translating it yields CANSLSWSDYGYTF. V is TRBV7-8 and J is TRBJ1-2; D not certain. The V gene's germline CDR1 is SGHVS and CDR2 FQNEAQ. CDR3 length: 14 amino acids.

On this clonotype itself: One junction end does not reproduce the germline sequence, and a read error may be involved. V usage is TRBV6-6 and J usage is TRBJ2-7; unclear D gene. The CDR3 runs 14 residues. Germline CDR1 and CDR2: MNHNY and SVGAGI (reference sequence). CDR3 in DNA: TGTGCCAACAACACAGCGATTACGACCCACGAGCAATATTTC. Translation gives CANNTAITTHEQYF.

This clonotype has more than one count but fewer than ten. This could be a read error, since a much larger clone is one nucleotide away. The chain employs TRBV20-1 and TRBJ2-7, with D unresolved. V lost 5 bases, J lost 3 bases, and 14 bases lay in between. This CDR3 spans 13 amino acids. Germline CDR1 DFQATT, CDR2 SNEGSKA (reference sequence). The CDR3 spells CSAASGLDYEQYF. The CDR3 nucleotides are TGCAGTGCTGCGTCAGGCTTAGACTACGAGCAGTACTTC.

With respect to this clonotype: Relative to the germline gene, one junction end is altered; a read error may explain this. The gene calls are TRBV12-3 or TRBV12-4 and TRBJ1-2; D is ambiguous. The CDR3 spans 12 residues. CDR3 nucleotide sequence: TGTGCCAGCAGCCCTACATGGTATGGGTACACCTTC. Its translation: CASSPTWYGYTF.

In this sample, this clonotype is medium-sized (0.01 to 0.1%). The genes are TRBV20-1 and TRBJ2-5; 7 bases map to TRBD1. The CDR3 has 14 amino acids. V shed 5 bases and J 0 bases; nucleotides not matched to a gene: 6. Germline V CDR1 and CDR2: DFQATT, SNEGSKA (reference sequence). The CDR3 coding sequence is TGCAGTGCTCAAGGCAGGGGGTACCAAGAGACCCAGTACTTC. It specifies CSAQGRGYQETQYF.

Notes on this clonotype: A read error may account for a junction end that differs from germline. The chain is built from TRBV20-1 and TRBJ2-3; TRBD1 matches 8 bases. This CDR3 is built from 17 residues. Per germline, CDR1 DFQATT and CDR2 SNEGSKA (reference sequence). CDR3 in DNA: TGCAGTGCTATAGATAGGACAGGGATTGATGGTACAGAAACGCAGTATTTT. Its protein is CSAIDRTGIDGTETQYF.

This clonotype occurred once. A much more abundant neighbour one base away suggests this may be a read error. This chain joins TRBV19 and TRBJ1-1; possibly TRBD1 for D (5 bases). This CDR3 region has 14 residues. The germline gives CDR1 LNHDA, CDR2 SQIVND (reference sequence). CDR3 protein: CVSSTRQRNTEAFF. Written as DNA, the CDR3 is TGTGTCAGTAGTACCCGACAGAGGAACACTGAAGCTTTCTTT. The full variable domain, in which reference TRBV19 and TRBJ1-1 provide the parts outside the CDR3, is DGGITQSPKYLFRKEGQNVTLSCEQNLNHDAMYWYRQDPGQGLRLIYYSQIVNDFQKGDIAEGYSVSREKKESFPLTVTSAQKNPTAFYLCVSSTRQRNTEAFFGQGTRLTVV.

Notes on this clonotype: This CDR3 fails to terminate in the conserved phenylalanine or tryptophan, so it likely reflects a read error. The CDR3 nucleotides read TGTGTCAGCAGCTTTACAGACTATGGCTACACCTTG. The encoded protein is CVSSFTDYGYTL. The chain employs TRBV11-2 and TRBJ1-2, with D uncertain. Germline V gene lookup returns CDR1 SGHAT and CDR2 FQNNGV. The CDR3 length is 12 residues.

In regard to this clonotype: One junction end does not reproduce the germline sequence, and a read error may be involved. The rearrangement uses TRBV29-1 and TRBJ2-7; either TRBD1 or TRBD2 may fit D (5 bases each). Germline V gene data show CDR1 as SQVTM and CDR2 as ANQGSEA. CDR3 length: 15 residues. CDR3 protein: CSLEDDGTLTYEQNF. DNA of the CDR3: TGCAGCCTTGAAGATGACGGGACCCTAACCTACGAGCAGAACTTC.

To note about this clonotype: One end of the junction varies from germline; a read error may be responsible. The rearrangement links TRBV10-3 to TRBJ2-1; D is unclear. The CDR3 spans 14 residues. Per germline, CDR1 ENHRY and CDR2 SYGVKD. The CDR3: CAISESRVLNEHFF. The CDR3 nucleotides are TGTGCCATCAGTGAGTCAAGGGTACTGAATGAGCACTTCTTC.

To note about this clonotype: One junction end does not reproduce the germline sequence, and a read error may be involved. In DNA form, the CDR3 reads TGCGCCAGCGGCCAACCCCCGGGGGGAAGGGCAACCTACGAGCAGTACTTC. It specifies CASGQPPGGRATYEQYF. The J gene is TRBJ2-7, the V gene TRBV4-1; 7 bases are shared with TRBD2. CDR1 is MGHRA and CDR2 is YSYEKL in the germline V gene. The CDR3 spans 17 residues.

This clonotype was found once. Sequence at one end of the junction differs from germline and may be a read error. The chain links TRBV11-2 to TRBJ2-1, with D perhaps TRBD2 (5 bases). The CDR3 is made up of 15 amino acids. Germline assignment: CDR1 SGHAT and CDR2 FQNNGV. CDR3: CASRFIAGGDNELFF. The CDR3 nucleotides read TGTGCCAGTAGATTTATAGCTGGAGGAGACAATGAGCTGTTCTTC.

This clonotype was seen ten or more times. V gene TRBV5-8 combines with J gene TRBJ2-1; no clear D gene. This CDR3 region has 12 residues. Germline lookup yields CDR1 SGHTS and CDR2 YDEGEE. Trimming removed 0 bases from V and 10 bases from J, with 8 bases in between. The CDR3 nucleotides are TGTGCCAGCAGCTTGGGGGTAGGGGAGCAGTTCTTC. Translated, it gives CASSLGVGEQFF.

A remark on this clonotype: An end of the junction differs from the germline gene, which may be a read error. The CDR3 region has the DNA TGTGCCAACAGCTTGAGTGTCAGAACAGATACGCAGTATTTT. Translated, it gives CANSLSVRTDTQYF. This chain links TRBV5-6 with TRBJ2-3; D is undetermined. The CDR3 covers 14 residues. The V gene's germline CDR1 is SGHDT and CDR2 YYEEEE.

Many counts were recorded for this clonotype. The chain uses TRBV5-6 and TRBJ2-1; either TRBD1 or TRBD2 may supply D (6 bases each). Trimming stripped 4 bases from V and 6 bases from J, with 17 bases between. The CDR3 is made up of 15 amino acids. Per the germline V gene, CDR1 is SGHDT and CDR2 is YYEEEE. CDR3 residues: CASSPIGGPSNEQFF. DNA for the CDR3: TGTGCCAGCAGCCCTATCGGGGGCCCCAGCAATGAGCAGTTCTTC.